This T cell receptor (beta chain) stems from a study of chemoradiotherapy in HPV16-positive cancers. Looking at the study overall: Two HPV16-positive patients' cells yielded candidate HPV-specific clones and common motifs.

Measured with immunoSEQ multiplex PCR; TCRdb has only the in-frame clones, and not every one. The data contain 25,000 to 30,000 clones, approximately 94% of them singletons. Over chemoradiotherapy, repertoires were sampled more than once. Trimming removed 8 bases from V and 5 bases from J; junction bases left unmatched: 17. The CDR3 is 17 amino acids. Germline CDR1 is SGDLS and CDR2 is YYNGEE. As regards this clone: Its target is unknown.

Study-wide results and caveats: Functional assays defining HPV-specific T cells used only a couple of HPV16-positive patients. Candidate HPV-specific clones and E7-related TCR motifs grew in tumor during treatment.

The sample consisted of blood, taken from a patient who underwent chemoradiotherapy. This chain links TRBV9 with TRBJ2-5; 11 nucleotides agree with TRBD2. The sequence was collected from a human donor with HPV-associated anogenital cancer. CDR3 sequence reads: CARGGLAVSVLEETQYF. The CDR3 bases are TGTGCCAGAGGGGGACTAGCGGTTTCAGTGTTAGAGGAGACCCAGTACTTC. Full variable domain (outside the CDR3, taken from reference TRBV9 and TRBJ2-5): DSGVTQTPKHLITATGQRVTLRCSPRSGDLSVYWYQQSLDQGLQFLIQYYNGEERAKGNILERFSAQQFPDLHSELNLSSLELGDSALYFCARGGLAVSVLEETQYFGPGTRLLVL.